The clone carrying this TCR beta chain was picked up a small number of times. Its antigen remains unidentified. One entry per CDR3 protein, called by TCRdb with MiXCR from the 5' RACE reads. The data show more than 300,000 distinct CDR3 sequences, roughly 13% seen once. This CDR3 is 15 amino acids long. The germline CDR1 and CDR2 sequences are KGHSH and LQKENI. J lost 5 bases, V lost 3 bases, and 9 bases had no gene match. The record originates from a study of T-cell memory formation after mild COVID-19. Whole-study findings and limits: Those CD4+ clones that contracted were mainly in CM and EM (CD8+ ones in EMRA).

Sequencing was done on a sample of PBMCs or a T cell subset sorted from them (not recorded which). The clonotype was recovered from a man aged 18 to 30 who had mild COVID-19 (a few samples of this study predate the infection). Cell type and time point are not known. This sequence joins TRBV18 and TRBJ2-7, with 8 nucleotides matching TRBD1. The chain's CDR3 is CASSPAGQGGNEQYF. The CDR3 nucleotides are TGTGCCAGCTCACCCGCCGGACAGGGAGGTAACGAGCAGTACTTC.